The 3 T cell receptor beta chains below were found in one sample sequenced in a study of T cell repertoires in cytomegalovirus infection. TCRdb used MiXCR to reprocess the reads, holding one entry per CDR3 protein. The sample has approximately 240,000 distinct CDR3 sequences; around an eighth are singletons. Sample: PBMCs. Receptors were obtained from a human donor in good health (CMV status not recorded). Some clones in this sample may be carry-over from other donors' samples.

The chain is built from TRBV29-1 and TRBJ2-5; D unresolved. The V end lost 4 bases, the J end lost 0 bases, and 9 bases lay between the germline ends. Germline assignment: CDR1 SQVTM and CDR2 ANQGSEA. The CDR3 is made up of 13 amino acids. This chain's CDR3 is CSVVGPDQETQYF. CDR3 DNA: TGCAGCGTTGTCGGTCCAGACCAAGAGACCCAGTACTTC.

The rearrangement links TRBV7-9 to TRBJ2-7; D ambiguous. The CDR3 runs 14 residues. Per the germline V gene, CDR1 is SEHNR and CDR2 is FQNEAQ (reference sequence). Trimming took 4 bases from V and 1 from J, leaving 11 bases between them. CDR3 loop: CASSSSRGSYEQYF. For the CDR3, the DNA is TGTGCCAGCAGCTCCAGTCGAGGATCCTACGAGCAGTACTTC.

This clonotype came up many times. The V and J genes are TRBV19 and TRBJ1-6; D may be TRBD1 (5 bases). The V gene lost 6 bases and the J gene lost 9 bases, with 18 bases spanning the gap. CDR3 length: 15 residues. CDR1 is LNHDA and CDR2 is SQIVND in the germline V gene (reference sequence). CDR3 amino acids: CASSPGAGSGSPLHF. As DNA, the CDR3 is TGTGCCAGTAGCCCCGGCGCAGGGAGCGGTTCACCCCTCCACTTT.